The 14 T cell receptor beta chains reported below all come from one sample, sequenced in a study of blood T cell repertoires in COVID-19. Assay used: immunoSEQ multiplex PCR; TCRdb lists only in-frame clones, some missing. The repertoire holds 150,000 to 200,000 clones, about 92% seen once, with around 2% in the top ten. The sequencing input was peripheral blood. The receptors originated from a woman in her sixties with COVID-19, enrolled during active disease.

The chain is built from TRBV5-8 and TRBJ1-6; 7 nucleotides align to TRBD1. With V trimmed by 4 bases and J by 9 bases, 13 bases remained unmatched. Germline CDR1 is SGHTS and CDR2 is YDEGEE. The CDR3 consists of 16 residues. The CDR3, as DNA: TGTGCCAGCAGCGGGTGGCAGGGGGTATTGTTTTCACCCCTCCACTTT. Amino acids: CASSGWQGVLFSPLHF.

In this sample, this clone turned up a few times. The CDR3 DNA reads TGTGCCAGTAGTATTCATTCAAGGGGGCTCTACGAGCAGTACTTC. This sequence encodes CASSIHSRGLYEQYF. This chain joins TRBV19 and TRBJ2-7, with 7 bases that match TRBD1. The CDR3 covers 15 residues. J lost 3 bases, V lost 3 bases, and 8 bases had no gene match. The germline CDR1 and CDR2 sequences are LNHDA and SQIVND (reference sequence).

The chain links TRBV7-2 to TRBJ1-2; 12 bases are a match to TRBD1. The V and J ends lost 5 bases and 3 bases, in that order; junction bases with no gene match: 4. Germline lookup yields CDR1 SGHTA and CDR2 FQGNSA. The CDR3 totals 15 residues. CDR3: CASSPGTGGDYGYTF. The CDR3 DNA sequence: TGTGCCAGCAGCCCAGGGACAGGGGGCGACTATGGCTACACCTTC.

The chain carries TRBV5-1 and TRBJ1-3, with a tentative D call TRBD1 (5 bases). Between the trimmed V and J ends, which lost 0 bases and 4 bases, there was a span of 8 bases. Germline loops: CDR1 SGHRS, CDR2 YFSETQ. The length of the CDR3 is 14 residues. The CDR3 region has the DNA TGCGCCAGCAGCTTGGATCGGGGGGGAAACACCATATATTTT. Protein product: CASSLDRGGNTIYF.

The V and J genes are TRBV19 and TRBJ1-1, with 7 bases fitting TRBD1. V lost 4 bases, J lost 5 bases, and 1 base stayed unmatched. From germline, CDR1 is LNHDA and CDR2 SQIVND (reference sequence). CDR3 size: 12 residues. CDR3 region: CASSRQGTEAFF. Here the CDR3 DNA reads TGTGCCAGTAGTAGACAGGGAACTGAAGCTTTCTTT.

The J gene is TRBJ1-2, the V gene TRBV9; D uncertain. The CDR3 spans 14 residues. V gave up 0 bases and J gave up 6 bases, with 12 bases separating them. Germline CDR1 reads SGDLS; CDR2 reads YYNGEE. The CDR3 is CASSVGGGRNGYTF. The CDR3 region has the DNA TGTGCCAGCAGCGTAGGTGGAGGGCGTAATGGCTACACCTTC.

The chain couples TRBV24-1 to TRBJ2-5, with 9 bases lining up with TRBD2. This CDR3 is 15 amino acids long. Germline V gene lookup returns CDR1 KGHDR and CDR2 SFDVKD. The ends lost 3 bases at V and 5 bases at J; junction bases unmatched: 6. CDR3 protein: CATSDRRGGRETQYF. The DNA of the CDR3 is TGTGCCACCAGTGATAGGCGGGGGGGCCGGGAGACCCAGTACTTC.

This sequence joins TRBV9 and TRBJ2-7; TRBD1 matches at 7 bases. The CDR3 totals 14 residues. With V trimmed by 5 bases and J by 5 bases, 10 bases remained unmatched. Germline assignment: CDR1 SGDLS and CDR2 YYNGEE. CDR3 coding DNA: TGTGCCAGCAGAAAGGCAGGGGGTCTCCACGAGCAGTACTTC. This encodes CASRKAGGLHEQYF.

The rearrangement joins TRBV7-6 to TRBJ2-1, with 7 bases fitting TRBD2. CDR1 and CDR2 (germline): SGHVS, FNYEAQ. The CDR3 has 14 residues. Trimming took 3 bases from V and 4 from J; bases not matched to a gene: 3. In DNA form, the CDR3 reads TGTGCCAGCAGCTTGGCGGGGGATTACAATGAGCAGTTCTTC. This translates into CASSLAGDYNEQFF.

The J gene is TRBJ1-5, the V gene TRBV7-2; tentatively, D is TRBD1 (6 bases). V shed 7 bases and J shed 5 bases, with 12 bases lying between them. This CDR3 region has 13 residues. The germline CDR1 and CDR2 sequences are SGHTA and FQGNSA. DNA of the CDR3: TGTGCCAGCAACTCAGGGGTGTATCAGCCCCAGCATTTT. This gives the protein CASNSGVYQPQHF.

This clone was found once. The chain combines TRBV30 with TRBJ1-2, with 9 bases aligning to TRBD1. The CDR3 runs 15 residues. V lost 2 bases to trimming and J lost 5 bases; unmatched junction nucleotides: 9. CDR1 and CDR2 from the germline V gene are GTSNPN and SVGIG (reference sequence). The CDR3, as DNA: TGTGCCTGGAGTACCCCCGGGACAGGGAAATATGGCTACACCTTC. Amino acid sequence: CAWSTPGTGKYGYTF.

The DNA for the CDR3 is TGTGCCAGCAGCAAGGGACAGGCTAATAATTCACCCCTCCACTTT. Protein: CASSKGQANNSPLHF. The V and J genes are TRBV7-9 and TRBJ1-6; 8 nucleotides agree with TRBD1. Trimming took 5 bases from V and 5 from J; bases not matched to a gene: 5. Per germline, CDR1 SEHNR and CDR2 FQNEAQ (reference sequence). The CDR3 runs 15 residues.

CDR3 protein: CATSLNGQEQFF. Written as DNA, the CDR3 is TGTGCCACCAGTCTTAACGGACAGGAGCAGTTCTTC. This chain joins TRBV15 and TRBJ2-1, with D possibly being TRBD1 (6 bases). This CDR3 is 12 amino acids long. Germline V CDR1 and CDR2: LNHNV, YYDKDF (reference sequence). The V end lost 6 bases, the J end lost 10 bases, and 13 bases lay between the germline ends.

The chain couples TRBV2 to TRBJ1-2, with a tentative D call TRBD1 (5 bases). Per the germline V gene, CDR1 is SNHLY and CDR2 is FYNNEI. V was shortened by 1 base and J by 8 bases, with 11 bases between the two germline ends. This CDR3 is 13 amino acids long. CDR3 coding DNA: TGTGCCAGCAGTGAAGGGCAGGGCCACGGCTACACCTTC. Amino acids: CASSEGQGHGYTF.